The clone carrying this T cell receptor beta chain was found many times. The antigen is undetermined. The V end lost 4 bases, the J end lost 3 bases, and 13 bases lay between the germline ends. Germline assignment: CDR1 SGHTA and CDR2 FQGNSA. The CDR3 runs 14 residues. The TCRbeta library incorporated unique molecular identifiers. In TCRdb, the PCR reads were re-called with MiXCR into one record per CDR3 protein. In the table there are over 100,000 distinct CDR3 sequences, approximately 8% of which are singletons. The sample comes from a study of T-cell reconstitution after alpha-beta-depleted transplantation in children. Study outcomes and limitations: Some patients showed high day-60 TCRbeta diversity, which derived from surviving recipient T cells and thymic progenitors. Among T cells one year after transplant, newly produced cells accounted for most counts and diversity. Several hundred expanded graft clones reportedly gave rise to the alpha-beta T cells present about two months after transplant.

The TCR comes from a boy younger than 10 with acute lymphoblastic leukemia, due to receive a stem cell transplant. The chain links TRBV7-2 to TRBJ2-7; D gene ambiguous. The sequences come from PBMCs, collected before TCRalphabeta/CD19-depleted stem cell transplant. CDR3 region: CASSSARSNYEQYF. The CDR3 bases are TGTGCCAGCAGCTCCGCCCGGTCGAACTACGAGCAGTACTTC.